The text below deals with one TCR beta chain. The antigen is unknown. Using immunoSEQ multiplex PCR, the repertoire was profiled, and TCRdb retains in-frame clones only, with some absent. The sample carries 50,000 or so clones, about nine tenths recorded once. Documented time point: cycle 4 day 1 (C4D1), after six to seven weeks of nivolumab. No patient escaped relapse after autologous stem cell transplantation, and brentuximab vedotin exposure varied. Best responses were complete response, partial response or progressive disease. The data stem from a study of PD-1 blockade in classical Hodgkin lymphoma. General study findings and limits: There remain no defined causes for the repertoire differences, which possibly reflect disease activity or prior therapy. Relative to healthy donors, newly diagnosed patients reportedly had lower baseline TCR diversity, which was reported as lower still in relapsed/refractory patients. TCR diversity rose significantly by C4D1 in CD4+ but not CD8+ cells.

Trimming removed 4 bases at V and 10 bases at J, with 15 bases between. The CDR3 covers 13 residues. Germline V lookup: CDR1 SGHTS, CDR2 YDEGEE. The chain is built from TRBV5-8 and TRBJ2-1; the D gene is possibly TRBD1 (6 bases). This specimen consisted of peripheral blood mononuclear cells (PBMCs), obtained before the fourth cycle of nivolumab. The receptor's source is a human donor with classical Hodgkin lymphoma. CDR3 in DNA: TGTGCCAGCAGCCCGAGGACAGTAGAGGAGCAGTTCTTC. The encoded protein is CASSPRTVEEQFF.